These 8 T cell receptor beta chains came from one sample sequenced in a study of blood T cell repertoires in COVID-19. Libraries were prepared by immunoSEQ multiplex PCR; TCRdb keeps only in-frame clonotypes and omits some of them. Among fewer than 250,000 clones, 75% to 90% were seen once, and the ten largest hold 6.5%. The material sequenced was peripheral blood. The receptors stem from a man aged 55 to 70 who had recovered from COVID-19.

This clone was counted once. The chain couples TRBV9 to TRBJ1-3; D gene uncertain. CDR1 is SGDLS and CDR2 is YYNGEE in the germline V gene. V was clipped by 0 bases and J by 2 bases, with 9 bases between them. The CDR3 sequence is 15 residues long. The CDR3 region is CASSVGGVTGNTIYF. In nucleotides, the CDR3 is TGTGCCAGCAGCGTAGGCGGGGTGACTGGAAACACCATATATTTT.

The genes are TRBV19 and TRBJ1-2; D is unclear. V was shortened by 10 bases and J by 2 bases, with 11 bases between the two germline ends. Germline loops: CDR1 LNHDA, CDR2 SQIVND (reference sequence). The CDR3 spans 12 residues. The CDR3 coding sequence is TGTGCCACAAGGAGTAGGAACTATGGCTACACCTTC. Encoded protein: CATRSRNYGYTF.

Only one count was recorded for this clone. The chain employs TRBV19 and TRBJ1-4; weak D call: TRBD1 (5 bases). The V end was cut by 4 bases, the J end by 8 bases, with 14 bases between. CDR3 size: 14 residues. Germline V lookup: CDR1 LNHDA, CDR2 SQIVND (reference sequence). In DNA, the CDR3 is TGTGCCAGTAGTAGTTCCGGAGGGGTCGAAAAACTGTTTTTT. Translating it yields CASSSSGGVEKLFF.

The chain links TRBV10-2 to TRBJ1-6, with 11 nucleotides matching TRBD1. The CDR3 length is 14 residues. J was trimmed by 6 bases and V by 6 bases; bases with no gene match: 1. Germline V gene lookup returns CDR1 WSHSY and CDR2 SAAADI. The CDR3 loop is CASRGQGANSPLHF. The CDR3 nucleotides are TGCGCCAGCAGAGGACAGGGGGCTAATTCACCCCTCCACTTT.

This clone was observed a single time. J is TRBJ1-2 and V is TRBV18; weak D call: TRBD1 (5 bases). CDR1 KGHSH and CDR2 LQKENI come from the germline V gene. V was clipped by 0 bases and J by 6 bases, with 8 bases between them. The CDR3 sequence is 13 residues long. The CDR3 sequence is CASSPPSRDGYTF. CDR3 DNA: TGTGCCAGCTCACCACCGAGCAGGGATGGCTACACCTTC.

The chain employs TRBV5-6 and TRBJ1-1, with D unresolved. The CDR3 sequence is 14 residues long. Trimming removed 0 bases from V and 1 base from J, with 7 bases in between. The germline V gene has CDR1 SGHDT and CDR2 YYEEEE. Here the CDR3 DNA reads TGTGCCAGCAGCTTGGGGGCAGAGAACACTGAAGCTTTCTTT. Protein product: CASSLGAENTEAFF.

The CDR3 protein is CASSGPGQGARNEQFF. The CDR3, as DNA: TGTGCCAGCAGCGGACCGGGACAGGGGGCTCGGAATGAGCAGTTCTTC. The chain combines TRBV5-8 with TRBJ2-1, with 12 bases that match TRBD1. Germline lookup yields CDR1 SGHTS and CDR2 YDEGEE. The CDR3 totals 16 residues. With V trimmed by 4 bases and J by 7 bases, 9 bases remained unmatched.

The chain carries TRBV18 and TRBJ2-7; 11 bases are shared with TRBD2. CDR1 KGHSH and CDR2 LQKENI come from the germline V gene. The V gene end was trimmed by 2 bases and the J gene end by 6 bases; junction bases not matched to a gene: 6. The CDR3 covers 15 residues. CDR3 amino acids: CASSPSTGTSGEQYF. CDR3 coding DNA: TGTGCCAGCTCACCATCCACAGGGACTAGCGGCGAGCAGTACTTC.